The clone carrying this T cell receptor (beta chain) came up once. What it binds is unknown. This record belongs to a study of somatic mutations in cytotoxic T cells in rheumatoid arthritis. Across the study: Patient blood (approximately 30 ml EDTA) was collected right after diagnosis, preceding any treatment. Points from the study as a whole: Among rheumatoid arthritis patients, TRBV07 appeared slightly underrepresented, and this finding was left without any adjustment for multiple comparisons.

TCRdb keeps only in-frame clones here, not all; method: immunoSEQ multiplex PCR. The profile shows approximately 15,000 clones, around four fifths of them singletons. Germline loops: CDR1 SNHLY, CDR2 FYNNEI. V gave up 7 bases and J gave up 2 bases, with 12 bases separating them. The CDR3 contains 13 residues. The source is an adult with rheumatoid arthritis. The sample comprised CD8+ T cells sorted from blood. The J gene is TRBJ2-7, the V gene TRBV2, with D unclear. The CDR3 nucleotides are TGTGCCAGCAAAAGGGCGCGCACCTACGAGCAGTACTTC. This encodes CASKRARTYEQYF.